These T cell receptor beta chains were read from a single sample in a study of chemoradiotherapy in HPV16-positive cancers. Measured with immunoSEQ multiplex PCR; TCRdb has only the in-frame clones, and not every one. In the table there are about 35,000 clones, roughly 90% of which are singletons. This specimen was blood, taken from a patient who underwent chemoradiotherapy. The source of these receptors is a human donor with HPV-associated anogenital cancer. The CDR3 runs from the conserved cysteine through the conserved F or W. D genes are given only for firm matches. A clone size is listed for some rows: how often the clone was seen (once, few, many), or a class if it is expanded.

TRBV15,once,TRBJ2-3,TRBD1,CATSRRGQPLTDTQYF,TGTGCCACCAGCAGAAGGGGACAGCCGCTTACAGATACGCAGTATTTT
TRBV10-3,.,TRBJ1-2,.,CAISRSGGNYGYTF,TGTGCCATCAGTCGGTCAGGCGGCAACTATGGCTACACCTTC
TRBV5-1,.,TRBJ2-3,.,CASSLRAQDTQYF,TGCGCCAGCAGCTTGCGGGCACAGGACACGCAGTATTTT
TRBV30,.,TRBJ1-4,TRBD1,CAWSRTGGYEKLFF,TGTGCCTGGAGCAGGACAGGGGGCTATGAAAAACTGTTTTTT
TRBV6-6,.,TRBJ2-2,.,CASSYNPTGELFF,TGTGCCAGCAGTTACAACCCGACAGGGGAGCTGTTTTTT
TRBV18,.,TRBJ2-7,TRBD2,CASSTGAGGYEQYF,TGTGCCAGCTCAACGGGAGCGGGGGGCTACGAGCAGTACTTC
TRBV6-1,once,TRBJ2-7,TRBD1,CASSERQGQEQYF,TGTGCCAGCAGCGAAAGACAGGGCCAAGAGCAGTACTTC
TRBV2,.,TRBJ2-7,TRBD2,CASSVGLAVSYEQYF,TGTGCCAGCTCGGTGGGACTAGCGGTTTCCTACGAGCAGTACTTC
TRBV7-2,.,TRBJ1-6,.,CASNRLKNSPLHF,TGTGCCAGCAACCGGCTCAAGAATTCACCCCTCCACTTT
TRBV5-6,.,TRBJ2-3,TRBD2,CASSLIAAGGPRDTQYF,TGTGCCAGCAGCTTGATTGCAGCGGGGGGGCCGAGGGATACGCAGTATTTT
TRBV7-8,.,TRBJ2-5,TRBD1,CASSSKQGFETQYF,TGTGCCAGCAGCTCAAAACAGGGGTTTGAGACCCAGTACTTC
TRBV29-1,.,TRBJ1-1,TRBD1,CSLLSGQGAEAFF,TGCAGCTTACTGTCGGGACAGGGGGCTGAAGCTTTCTTT
TRBV5-1,once,TRBJ2-7,.,CASSLFGGYEQYF,TGCGCCAGCAGCTTGTTTGGGGGCTACGAGCAGTACTTC
TRBV6-1,.,TRBJ1-2,.,CASSEIRGNYGYTF,TGTGCCAGCAGTGAAATTAGGGGTAACTATGGCTACACCTTC
TRBV29-1,.,TRBJ1-2,TRBD1,CSARQGPNYGYTF,TGCAGCGCTAGACAGGGTCCTAACTATGGCTACACCTTC
TRBV7-2,.,TRBJ2-7,.,CASSPYADGVGEQYF,TGTGCCAGCAGCCCCTATGCGGACGGGGTGGGCGAGCAGTACTTC
TRBV5-1,once,TRBJ2-5,TRBD2,CASSLTSVQTQYF,TGCGCCAGCAGCTTGACTAGCGTGCAGACCCAGTACTTC
TRBV5-1,.,TRBJ2-1,.,CASSQQDSSYNEQFF,TGCGCCAGCAGCCAACAGGATTCCTCCTACAATGAGCAGTTCTTC
TRBV7-9,once,TRBJ2-5,TRBD1,CASTSRIPGQGTQETQYF,TGTGCCAGCACCTCGAGAATACCGGGACAGGGGACCCAAGAGACCCAGTACTTC
TRBV7-9,.,TRBJ2-2,.,CASSLDHGWGGQATGELFF,TGTGCCAGCAGCTTAGACCATGGATGGGGCGGGCAGGCCACCGGGGAGCTGTTTTTT
TRBV18,once,TRBJ2-7,.,CASSASSGPLRYEQYF,TGTGCCAGCTCAGCCTCTTCCGGGCCACTCAGGTACGAGCAGTACTTC
TRBV9,.,TRBJ2-2,.,CASSVGLRASTGELFF,TGTGCCAGCAGCGTAGGACTTAGGGCGTCTACCGGGGAGCTGTTTTTT
TRBV11-2,.,TRBJ1-1,.,CASSYGGRATEAFF,TGTGCCAGCAGCTATGGAGGGAGGGCCACTGAAGCTTTCTTT
TRBV6-5,.,TRBJ2-1,TRBD1,CASSLGTGKTNEQFF,TGTGCCAGCAGTCTCGGGACAGGGAAAACCAATGAGCAGTTCTTC
TRBV18,once,TRBJ2-3,TRBD1,CASSPRQGSTDTQYF,TGTGCCAGCTCACCAAGACAGGGCAGCACAGATACGCAGTATTTT
TRBV18,.,TRBJ1-6,.,CASYSNNSPLHF,TGTGCCAGCTACAGTAATAATTCACCCCTCCACTTT
TRBV18,.,TRBJ2-7,.,CASSTDSLYEQYF,TGTGCCAGCTCCACGGACAGCCTCTACGAGCAGTACTTC
TRBV9,.,TRBJ2-3,.,CASSDIADRAQYF,TGTGCCAGCAGCGACATAGCTGATCGGGCGCAGTATTTT
TRBV5-6,.,TRBJ1-3,.,CASSFTGSGNTIYF,TGTGCCAGCAGCTTTACGGGGAGTGGAAACACCATATATTTT
TRBV11-2,.,TRBJ1-2,.,CASSYLRVVGYTF,TGTGCCAGCAGCTACCTTCGTGTGGTCGGCTACACCTTC
TRBV9,.,TRBJ1-1,TRBD1,CASSPRQGAEMIEAFF,TGTGCCAGCAGCCCAAGACAGGGGGCGGAGATGATTGAAGCTTTCTTT
TRBV7-9,.,TRBJ1-2,.,CASSVNTRDGYGYTF,TGTGCCAGCAGCGTAAATACCCGGGACGGCTATGGCTACACCTTC
TRBV9,.,TRBJ2-2,.,CASSVAGTTGELFF,TGTGCCAGCAGCGTAGCCGGGACTACCGGGGAGCTGTTTTTT
TRBV7-9,few,TRBJ1-2,.,CASSVLTGNYGYTF,TGTGCCAGCAGCGTACTCACAGGCAACTATGGCTACACCTTC
TRBV29-1,.,TRBJ2-7,.,CSVQHGQGGSYEQYF,TGCAGCGTCCAACACGGACAGGGAGGGTCTTACGAGCAGTACTTC
TRBV5-1,.,TRBJ1-3,.,CASRHGTRSGNTIYF,TGCGCCAGCAGGCACGGGACACGGTCTGGAAACACCATATATTTT
TRBV2,few,TRBJ1-1,.,CASSNQGRTEAFF,TGTGCCAGCAGCAACCAGGGTCGCACTGAAGCTTTCTTT
TRBV10-1,few,TRBJ2-3,.,CASSEIGTDTQYF,TGCGCCAGCAGTGAAATCGGCACAGATACGCAGTATTTT
TRBV7-9,.,TRBJ1-1,.,CASSSTGRGTEAFF,TGTGCCAGCAGCTCCACAGGGCGCGGCACTGAAGCTTTCTTT
TRBV6-1,.,TRBJ1-2,.,CASSLGENYGYTF,TGTGCCAGCAGTCTGGGAGAGAACTATGGCTACACCTTC
TRBV5-8,.,TRBJ1-1,.,CASSLFHNTEAFF,TGTGCCAGCAGCTTGTTCCATAACACTGAAGCTTTCTTT
TRBV11-3,.,TRBJ1-3,.,CASSYPEAAYSGNTIYF,TGTGCCAGCAGCTACCCTGAAGCTGCCTACTCTGGAAACACCATATATTTT
TRBV7-9,.,TRBJ1-1,.,CASSEIGRQAFF,TGTGCCAGCAGCGAGATAGGGAGGCAAGCTTTCTTT
TRBV19,.,TRBJ1-1,.,CASSISPGNTEAFF,TGTGCCAGTAGTATATCACCAGGGAACACTGAAGCTTTCTTT
TRBV5-6,.,TRBJ2-7,TRBD1,CASSPWRDRGLKGTHEQYF,TGTGCCAGCAGCCCCTGGAGGGACAGGGGCCTCAAAGGTACCCACGAGCAGTACTTC
TRBV5-1,.,TRBJ2-7,TRBD2,CASSLIRGGEQYF,TGCGCCAGCAGCTTGATAAGGGGAGGGGAGCAGTACTTC
TRBV5-6,once,TRBJ2-7,TRBD1,CASSMTGREQYF,TGTGCCAGCAGCATGACAGGGCGCGAGCAGTACTTC
TRBV6-6,.,TRBJ1-5,.,CASSHEGGGSNQPQHF,TGTGCCAGCAGTCACGAGGGCGGAGGAAGCAATCAGCCCCAGCATTTT
TRBV18,.,TRBJ2-1,TRBD2,CASSPGGGHNEQFF,TGTGCCAGCTCGCCGGGCGGGGGGCACAATGAGCAGTTCTTC
TRBV7-8,.,TRBJ2-7,.,CASSLMADEQYF,TGTGCCAGCAGCTTAATGGCGGACGAGCAGTACTTC
TRBV4-3,.,TRBJ2-3,TRBD1,CASSQWTGTTDTQYF,TGCGCCAGCAGCCAATGGACAGGCACCACAGATACGCAGTATTTT